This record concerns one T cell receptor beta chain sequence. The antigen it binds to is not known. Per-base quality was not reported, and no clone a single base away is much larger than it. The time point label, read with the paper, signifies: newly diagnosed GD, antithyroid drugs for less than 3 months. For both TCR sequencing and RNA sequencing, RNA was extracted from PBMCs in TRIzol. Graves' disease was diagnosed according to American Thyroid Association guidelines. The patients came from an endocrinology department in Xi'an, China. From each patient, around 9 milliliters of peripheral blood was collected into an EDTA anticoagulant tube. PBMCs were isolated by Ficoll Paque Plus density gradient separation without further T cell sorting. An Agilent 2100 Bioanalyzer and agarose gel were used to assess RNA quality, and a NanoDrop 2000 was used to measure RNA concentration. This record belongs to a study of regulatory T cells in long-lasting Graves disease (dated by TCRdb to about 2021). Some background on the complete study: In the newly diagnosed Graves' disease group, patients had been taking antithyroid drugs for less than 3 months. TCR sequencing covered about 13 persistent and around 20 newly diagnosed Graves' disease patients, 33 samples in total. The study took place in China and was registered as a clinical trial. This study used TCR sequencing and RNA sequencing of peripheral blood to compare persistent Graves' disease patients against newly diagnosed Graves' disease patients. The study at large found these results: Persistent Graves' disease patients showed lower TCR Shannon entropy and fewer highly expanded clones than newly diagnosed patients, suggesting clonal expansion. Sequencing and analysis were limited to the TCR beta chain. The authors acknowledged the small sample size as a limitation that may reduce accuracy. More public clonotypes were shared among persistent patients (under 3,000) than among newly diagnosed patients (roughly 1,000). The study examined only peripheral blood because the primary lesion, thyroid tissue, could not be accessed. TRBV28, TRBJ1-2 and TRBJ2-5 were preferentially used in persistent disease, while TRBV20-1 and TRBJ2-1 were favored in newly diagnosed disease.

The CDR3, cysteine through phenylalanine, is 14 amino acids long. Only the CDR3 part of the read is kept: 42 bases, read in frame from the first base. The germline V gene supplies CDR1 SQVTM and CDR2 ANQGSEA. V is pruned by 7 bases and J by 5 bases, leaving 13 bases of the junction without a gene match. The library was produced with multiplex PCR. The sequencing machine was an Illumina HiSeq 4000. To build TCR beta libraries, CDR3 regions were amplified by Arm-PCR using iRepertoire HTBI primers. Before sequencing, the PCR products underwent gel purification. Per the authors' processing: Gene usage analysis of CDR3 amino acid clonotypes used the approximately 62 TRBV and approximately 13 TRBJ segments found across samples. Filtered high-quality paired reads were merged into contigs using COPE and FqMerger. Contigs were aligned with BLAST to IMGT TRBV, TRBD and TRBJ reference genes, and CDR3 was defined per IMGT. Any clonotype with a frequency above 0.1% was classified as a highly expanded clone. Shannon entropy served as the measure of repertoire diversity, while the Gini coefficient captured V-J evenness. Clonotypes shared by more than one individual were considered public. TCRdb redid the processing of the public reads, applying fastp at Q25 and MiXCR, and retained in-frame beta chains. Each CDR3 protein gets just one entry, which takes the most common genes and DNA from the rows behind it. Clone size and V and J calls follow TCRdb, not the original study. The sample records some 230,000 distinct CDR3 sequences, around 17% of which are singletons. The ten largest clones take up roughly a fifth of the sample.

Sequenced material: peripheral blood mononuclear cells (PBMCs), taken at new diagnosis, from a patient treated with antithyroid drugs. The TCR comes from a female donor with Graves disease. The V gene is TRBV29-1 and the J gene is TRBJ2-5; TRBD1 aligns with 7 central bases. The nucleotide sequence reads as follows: TGCAGCGCTATCTCGACAGGGCCGTTGGAGACCCAGTACTTC. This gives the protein CSAISTGPLETQYF.